This T cell receptor (beta chain) was captured in a study of shared clonotypes between healthy human individuals. On this clone: The antigen remains unidentified.

The study ran the assay at deep level. The assay was immunoSEQ multiplex PCR, and TCRdb's table has in-frame clones only and misses some. This table has roughly 700,000 clones, approximately 74% appearing once. Trimming at V came to 1 base and at J to 5 bases, leaving 2 bases not matched to a gene. The germline V gene has CDR1 MNHNY and CDR2 SVGAGI (reference sequence). CDR3 length equals 14 residues. Study observations and caveats: Unshared clonotypes carried lower generation probabilities than those common to all four donors. The authors sampled blood alone, and tissue repertoires likely differ. The study generally estimated greater richness for naive than memory subsets.

This receptor was taken from a woman aged 30 to 39 in good health. The sample was memory CD4+ T cells sorted from blood. Subset in this sample: CD45RA-negative fraction. The chain recombines TRBV6-6 with TRBJ2-5; 9 positions match TRBD1. CDR3 residues: CASSYWGQGETQYF. The CDR3 DNA reads TGTGCCAGCAGTTACTGGGGACAGGGTGAGACCCAGTACTTC.